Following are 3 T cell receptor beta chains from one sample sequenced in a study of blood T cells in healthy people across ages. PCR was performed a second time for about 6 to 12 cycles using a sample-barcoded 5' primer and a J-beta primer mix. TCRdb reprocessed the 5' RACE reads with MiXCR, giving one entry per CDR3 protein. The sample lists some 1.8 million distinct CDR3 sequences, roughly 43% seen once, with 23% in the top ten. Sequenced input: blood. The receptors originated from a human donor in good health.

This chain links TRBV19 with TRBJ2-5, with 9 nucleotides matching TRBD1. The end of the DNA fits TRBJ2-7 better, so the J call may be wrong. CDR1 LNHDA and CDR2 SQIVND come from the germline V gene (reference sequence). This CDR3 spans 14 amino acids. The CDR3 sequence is CASRVGQGMDEQYF. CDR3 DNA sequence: TGTGCCAGTAGGGTCGGACAGGGGATGGACGAGCAGTACTTC.

The CDR3 loop is CASRDAGMQETQYF. The CDR3 region has the DNA TGTGCCAGCAGGGATGCGGGGATGCAAGAGACCCAGTACTTC. This chain joins TRBV5-4 and TRBJ2-5; TRBD2 might be the D (6 bases). This CDR3 region has 14 residues. Germline values: CDR1 SGHNT, CDR2 YYREEE (reference sequence). V was trimmed by 5 bases and J by 2 bases, leaving 13 bases between them. The full variable domain, in which reference TRBV5-4 and TRBJ2-5 provide the parts outside the CDR3, is ETGVTQSPTHLIKTRGQQVTLRCSSQSGHNTVSWYQQALGQGPQFIFQYYREEENGRGNFPPRFSGLQFPNYSSELNVNALELDDSALYLCASRDAGMQETQYFGPGTRLLVL.

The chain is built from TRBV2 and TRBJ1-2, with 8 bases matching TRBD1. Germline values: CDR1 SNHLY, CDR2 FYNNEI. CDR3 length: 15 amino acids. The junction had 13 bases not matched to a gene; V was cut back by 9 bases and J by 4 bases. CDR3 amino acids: CASKPLDRVGYGYTF. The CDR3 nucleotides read TGTGCCAGTAAGCCCCTGGACAGGGTCGGCTATGGCTACACCTTC.